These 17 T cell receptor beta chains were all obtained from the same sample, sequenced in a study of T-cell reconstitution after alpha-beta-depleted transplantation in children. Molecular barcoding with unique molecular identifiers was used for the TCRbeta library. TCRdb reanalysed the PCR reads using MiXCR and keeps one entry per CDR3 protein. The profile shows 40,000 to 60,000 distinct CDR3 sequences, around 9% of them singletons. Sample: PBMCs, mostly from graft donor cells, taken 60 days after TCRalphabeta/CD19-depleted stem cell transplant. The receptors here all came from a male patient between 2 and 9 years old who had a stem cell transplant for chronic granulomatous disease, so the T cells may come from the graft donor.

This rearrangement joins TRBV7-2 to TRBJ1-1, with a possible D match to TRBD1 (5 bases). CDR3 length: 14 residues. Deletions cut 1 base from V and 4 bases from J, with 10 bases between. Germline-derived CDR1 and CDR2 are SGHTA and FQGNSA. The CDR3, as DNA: TGTGCCAGCAGCTTAGTTGGGGGGGGCACTGAAGCTTTCTTT. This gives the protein CASSLVGGGTEAFF.

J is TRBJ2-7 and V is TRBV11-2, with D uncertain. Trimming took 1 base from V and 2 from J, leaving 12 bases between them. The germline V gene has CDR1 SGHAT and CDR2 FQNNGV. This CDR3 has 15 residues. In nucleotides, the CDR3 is TGTGCCAGCAGCTTAGGCCGTAGTGCTGCCTACGAGCAGTACTTC. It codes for CASSLGRSAAYEQYF.

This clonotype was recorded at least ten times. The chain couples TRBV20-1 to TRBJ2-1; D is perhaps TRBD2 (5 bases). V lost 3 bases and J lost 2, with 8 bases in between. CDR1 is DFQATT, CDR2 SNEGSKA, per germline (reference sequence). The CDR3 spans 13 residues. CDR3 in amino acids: CSASGVTYNEQFF. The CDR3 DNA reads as TGCAGTGCTAGCGGGGTGACCTACAATGAGCAGTTCTTC.

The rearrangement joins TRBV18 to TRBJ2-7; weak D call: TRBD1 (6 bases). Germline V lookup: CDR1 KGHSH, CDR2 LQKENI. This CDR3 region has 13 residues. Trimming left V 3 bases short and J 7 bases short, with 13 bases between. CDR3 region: CASSPFRGWEQYF. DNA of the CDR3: TGTGCCAGCTCACCGTTCAGGGGATGGGAGCAGTACTTC.

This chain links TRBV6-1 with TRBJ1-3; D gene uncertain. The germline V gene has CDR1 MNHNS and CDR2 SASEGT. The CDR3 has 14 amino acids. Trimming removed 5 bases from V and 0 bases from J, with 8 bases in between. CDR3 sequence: CASSKLNSGNTIYF. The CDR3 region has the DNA TGTGCCAGCAGTAAACTGAACTCTGGAAACACCATATATTTT.

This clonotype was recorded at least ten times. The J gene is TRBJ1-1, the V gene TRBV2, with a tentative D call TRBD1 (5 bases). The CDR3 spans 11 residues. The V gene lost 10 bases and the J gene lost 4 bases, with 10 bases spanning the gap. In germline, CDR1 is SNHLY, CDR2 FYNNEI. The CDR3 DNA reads TGTGCCACCAAGACAGTCACTGAAGCTTTCTTT. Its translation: CATKTVTEAFF.

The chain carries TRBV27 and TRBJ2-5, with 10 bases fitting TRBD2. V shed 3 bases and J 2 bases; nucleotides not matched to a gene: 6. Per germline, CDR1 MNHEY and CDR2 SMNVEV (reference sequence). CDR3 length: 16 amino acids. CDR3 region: CASSFGIAGGQETQYF. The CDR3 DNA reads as TGTGCCAGCAGTTTTGGCATAGCGGGAGGACAAGAGACCCAGTACTTC.

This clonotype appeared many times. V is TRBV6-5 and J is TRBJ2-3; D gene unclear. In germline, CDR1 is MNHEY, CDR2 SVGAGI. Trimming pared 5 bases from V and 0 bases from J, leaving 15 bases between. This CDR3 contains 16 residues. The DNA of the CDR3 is TGTGCCAGCAGTCCTAGACTGGCCGCTAGCACAGATACGCAGTATTTT. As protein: CASSPRLAASTDTQYF.

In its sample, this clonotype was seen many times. For the CDR3, the DNA is TGCAGTGCTAGTAGGCCAGGGGTAGGCTACGAGCAGTACTTC. Encoded protein: CSASRPGVGYEQYF. The V call is TRBV20-1, the J call TRBJ2-7; weak D call: TRBD1 (6 bases). V lost 3 bases and J 3 bases, leaving 15 bases between the germline ends. Germline lookup yields CDR1 DFQATT and CDR2 SNEGSKA (reference sequence). This CDR3 has 14 residues.

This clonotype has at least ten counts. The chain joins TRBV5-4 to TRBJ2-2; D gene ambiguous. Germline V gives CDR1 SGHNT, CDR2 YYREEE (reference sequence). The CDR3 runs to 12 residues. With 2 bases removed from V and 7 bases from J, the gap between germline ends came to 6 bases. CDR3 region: CASSFSRGELFF. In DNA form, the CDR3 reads TGTGCCAGCAGCTTCAGTCGCGGGGAGCTGTTTTTT.

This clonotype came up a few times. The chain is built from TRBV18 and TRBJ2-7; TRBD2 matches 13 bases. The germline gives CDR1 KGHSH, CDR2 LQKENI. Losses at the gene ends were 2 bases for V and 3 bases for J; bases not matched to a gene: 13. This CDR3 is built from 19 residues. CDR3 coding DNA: TGTGCCAGCTCACCAACGGGACTAGCGGGATTCTCAGGGGGCTACGAGCAGTACTTC. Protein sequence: CASSPTGLAGFSGGYEQYF. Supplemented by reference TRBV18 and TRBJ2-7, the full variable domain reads NAGVMQNPRHLVRRRGQEARLRCSPMKGHSHVYWYRQLPEEGLKFMVYLQKENIIDESGMPKERFSAEFPKEGPSILRIQQVVRGDSAAYFCASSPTGLAGFSGGYEQYFGPGTRLTVT.

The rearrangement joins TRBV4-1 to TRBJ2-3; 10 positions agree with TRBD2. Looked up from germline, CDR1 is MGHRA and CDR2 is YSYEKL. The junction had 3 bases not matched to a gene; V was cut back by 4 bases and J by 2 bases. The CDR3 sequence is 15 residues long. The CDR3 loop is CASSRGLAITDTQYF. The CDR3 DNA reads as TGCGCCAGCAGCCGGGGACTAGCGATCACAGATACGCAGTATTTT.

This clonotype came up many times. CDR3: CASSQDPGQGTEAFF. CDR3 DNA: TGTGCCAGCAGCCAAGATCCAGGGCAGGGCACTGAAGCTTTCTTT. This chain links TRBV3-1 with TRBJ1-1, with a possible D match to TRBD1 (5 bases). The CDR3 is 15 amino acids. The V gene lost 0 bases and the J gene lost 4 bases, with 12 bases spanning the gap. The germline V gene has CDR1 LGHDT and CDR2 YNNKEL (reference sequence).

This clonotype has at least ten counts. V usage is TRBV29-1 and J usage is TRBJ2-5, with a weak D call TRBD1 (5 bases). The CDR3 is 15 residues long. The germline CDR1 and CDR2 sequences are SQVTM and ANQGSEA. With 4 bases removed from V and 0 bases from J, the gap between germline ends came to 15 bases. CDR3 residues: CSVGRQLRYQETQYF. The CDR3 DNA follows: TGCAGCGTTGGAAGACAGCTACGGTACCAAGAGACCCAGTACTTC. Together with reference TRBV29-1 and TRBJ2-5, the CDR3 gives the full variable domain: SAVISQKPSRDICQRGTSLTIQCQVDSQVTMMFWYRQQPGQSLTLIATANQGSEATYESGFVIDKFPISRPNLTFSTLTVSNMSPEDSSIYLCSVGRQLRYQETQYFGPGTRLLVL.

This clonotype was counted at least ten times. The CDR3 here is CAWSAFSGTGFDEQFF. Here the CDR3 DNA reads TGTGCCTGGAGTGCTTTTTCTGGGACAGGGTTCGATGAGCAGTTCTTC. The rearrangement joins TRBV30 to TRBJ2-1; 9 positions agree with TRBD1. Germline trimming cut 1 base from V and 8 bases from J; bases unmatched to any gene: 12. The CDR3 is 16 residues long. Germline assignment: CDR1 GTSNPN and CDR2 SVGIG (reference sequence).

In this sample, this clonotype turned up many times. The CDR3: CASSRGGNEQFF. Here the CDR3 DNA reads TGTGCCAGCTCACGGGGTGGCAATGAGCAGTTCTTC. V and J are TRBV18 and TRBJ2-1; D uncertain. Germline CDR1 reads KGHSH; CDR2 reads LQKENI. The CDR3 sequence is 12 residues long. Trimming stripped 4 bases from V and 6 bases from J, with 7 bases between. Filled out from reference TRBV18 and TRBJ2-1, the complete variable domain reads NAGVMQNPRHLVRRRGQEARLRCSPMKGHSHVYWYRQLPEEGLKFMVYLQKENIIDESGMPKERFSAEFPKEGPSILRIQQVVRGDSAAYFCASSRGGNEQFFGPGTRLTVL.

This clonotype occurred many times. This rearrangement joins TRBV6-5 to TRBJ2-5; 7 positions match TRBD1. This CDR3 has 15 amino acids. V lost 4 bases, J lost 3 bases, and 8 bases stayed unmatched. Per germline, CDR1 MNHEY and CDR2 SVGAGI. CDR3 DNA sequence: TGTGCCAGCAGTTCCCGGGACAGACTGAAAGAGACCCAGTACTTC. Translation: CASSSRDRLKETQYF.